This T cell receptor (beta chain) came from a study of human T cells and chemical hapten exposure. Turning to the study itself: Across its 20 to 25 weeks, the study gave patients weekly diphenylcyclopropenone doses to the scalp. How much TCR each sample yielded varied, mostly because pooled library volumes differed slightly.

The V end lost 5 bases, the J end lost 8 bases, and 13 bases lay between the germline ends. Germline assignment: CDR1 DFQATT and CDR2 SNEGSKA (reference sequence). The CDR3 contains 12 residues. TCRdb ran MiXCR on the RACE reads and lists one entry per CDR3 protein. This table holds fewer than 100,000 distinct CDR3 sequences, about 11% found once. Time point described: patch test 1, 2 weeks after DPC sensitization. Sample treatment: therapeutic diphenylcyclopropenone sensitization with weekly scalp DPC. The V call is TRBV20-1, the J call TRBJ1-5; tentatively, D is TRBD1 (5 bases). This TCR was sampled from a woman in her sixties with alopecia areata. Some clones in this sample may be carry-over from other donors' samples. The source material was whole blood, sampled in connection with sensitization to the hapten diphenylcyclopropenone (DPC). CDR3 sequence reads: CSAGLVGEPQHF. DNA for the CDR3: TGCAGTGCTGGGTTAGTGGGGGAGCCCCAGCATTTT.